These 16 T cell receptor beta chains came from one sample sequenced in a study of post-analysis software for immune sequencing data. Study-level results: The five TRBV segments detected at higher frequency in patients than in controls included TRBV5-6, TRBV5-1 and TRBV20-1.

Their recognized antigens are unknown. Prepared TCR beta cDNA libraries contained unique molecular identifiers. Via MiXCR, TCRdb re-called the PCR reads, giving one row per CDR3 protein. The top ten clones hold more than 0.55% of a sample with hundreds of thousands of distinct CDR3 sequences, 30% of them seen once. The sequenced material came from blood. These receptors all come from a girl aged 10-17 years with multiple sclerosis.

The chain has TRBV27 and TRBJ1-1; TRBD1 matches 9 bases. CDR1 is MNHEY and CDR2 is SMNVEV in the germline V gene (reference sequence). V lost 4 bases, J lost 4 bases, and 1 base stayed unmatched. This CDR3 has 13 residues. The CDR3: CASSWTGVTEAFF. CDR3 DNA: TGTGCCAGCAGTTGGACAGGGGTCACTGAAGCTTTCTTT.

This rearrangement joins TRBV18 to TRBJ2-1, with 16 bases fitting TRBD2. The CDR3 extends over 19 amino acids. Germline V gene sequence: CDR1 KGHSH, CDR2 LQKENI. The J segment lost 9 bases and the V segment lost 6 bases, leaving 17 bases of the junction unmatched. The DNA of the CDR3 is TGTGCCAGCTCCCTAACCGGGACTAGCGGGAGGGCCGGTTTCGCTGAGCAGTTCTTC. Translated, it gives CASSLTGTSGRAGFAEQFF.

About this clonotype: This sequence may be a read error, since a much larger clone differs from it by one base. V gene TRBV6-5 combines with J gene TRBJ2-5; 8 bases are a match to TRBD1. J lost 11 bases, V lost 10 bases, and 21 bases had no gene match. Germline V lookup: CDR1 MNHEY, CDR2 SVGAGI. The CDR3 spans 15 residues. The CDR3 DNA sequence: TGTGCCAACAACCCGACGACAGGGGATCTCGGCGGGCAGTACTTC. Amino acid sequence: CANNPTTGDLGGQYF.

V usage is TRBV11-2 and J usage is TRBJ2-5; D perhaps matches TRBD1 (7 bases). CDR1 is SGHAT, CDR2 FQNNGV, per germline. V lost 5 bases, J lost 5 bases, and 21 bases lay in between. This CDR3 contains 16 residues. Here the CDR3 DNA reads TGTGCCAGCAGCCACCCTTTACAGGGGAGGCGGGAGACCCAGTACTTC. It is translated as CASSHPLQGRRETQYF.

J is TRBJ2-1 and V is TRBV29-1; TRBD1 agrees at 8 bases. The CDR3 length is 13 residues. The V and J ends lost 6 bases and 7 bases, in that order; junction bases with no gene match: 8. The V gene's germline CDR1 is SQVTM and CDR2 ANQGSEA. The CDR3 coding sequence is TGCAGCGTGAAGGGACAGGCGAAAAATGAGCAGTTCTTC. It specifies CSVKGQAKNEQFF.

At least ten counts were recorded for this clonotype. This chain uses TRBV5-1 with TRBJ2-7, with D perhaps matching TRBD1 (5 bases). Trimming stripped 2 bases from V and 0 bases from J, with 12 bases between. CDR3 size: 15 residues. Germline loops: CDR1 SGHRS, CDR2 YFSETQ. The CDR3 DNA is TGCGCCAGCAGCTTCGGAGCAGGGTACTCCTACGAGCAGTACTTC. It specifies CASSFGAGYSYEQYF. The full variable domain, its missing parts supplied by reference TRBV5-1 and TRBJ2-7, is KAGVTQTPRYLIKTRGQQVTLSCSPISGHRSVSWYQQTPGQGLQFLFEYFSETQRNKGNFPGRFSGRQFSNSRSEMNVSTLELGDSALYLCASSFGAGYSYEQYFGPGTRLTVT.

To note about this clonotype: Mismatch with germline at one junction end may stem from a read error. The V gene is TRBV29-1, the J gene TRBJ1-1; D may be TRBD1 (6 bases). Germline CDR1 reads SQVTM; CDR2 reads ANQGSEA. This CDR3 has 13 residues. The CDR3 sequence is CSAQTARDTEDFF. The CDR3 bases are TGCAGCGCCCAGACGGCACGGGACACTGAAGATTTCTTT.

This clonotype was observed a few times. In DNA form, the CDR3 reads TGCGCCAGCAGCCAAGAGTTCGGACTAGCGGGAAAGTTCTGCGAGCAGTACTTC. Translating it yields CASSQEFGLAGKFCEQYF. The rearrangement uses TRBV4-3 and TRBJ2-7, with 12 positions matching TRBD2. The CDR3 is 18 amino acids. V was clipped by 0 bases and J by 6 bases; unmatched bases: 12. Germline values: CDR1 LGHNA, CDR2 YSLEER.

The chain employs TRBV7-6 and TRBJ2-3; TRBD2 matches 13 bases. The CDR3 loop spans 15 amino acids. The germline CDR1 and CDR2 sequences are SGHVS and FNYEAQ. After removal of 5 bases from V and 7 bases from J, the junction contained 6 bases not matched to a gene. The CDR3 coding sequence is TGTGCCAGCAGCCGACTAGCGGGGGGCTTGTATACGCAGTATTTT. Its protein is CASSRLAGGLYTQYF.

The chain is built from TRBV20-1 and TRBJ1-5; 11 nucleotides line up with TRBD1. The V and J ends lost 1 base and 2 bases, in that order; junction bases with no gene match: 7. CDR3 size: 17 residues. Germline CDR1 is DFQATT and CDR2 is SNEGSKA (reference sequence). This CDR3 is CSARGGTGGVGNQPQHF. The CDR3 DNA follows: TGCAGTGCTAGAGGTGGGACAGGGGGAGTCGGCAATCAGCCCCAGCATTTT.

This clonotype was picked up a small number of times. The V and J genes are TRBV20-1 and TRBJ1-2; weak D call: TRBD1 (5 bases). From germline, CDR1 is DFQATT and CDR2 SNEGSKA (reference sequence). V shed 0 bases and J shed 3 bases, with 20 bases lying between them. CDR3 size: 17 residues. The CDR3 DNA is TGCAGTGCTAGAGATGTCCCCCCTAAGGGGACGTACTATGGCTACACCTTC. This encodes CSARDVPPKGTYYGYTF.

This clonotype was observed a few times. The rearrangement uses TRBV4-2 and TRBJ1-1, with 9 positions matching TRBD1. Looked up from germline, CDR1 is LGHNA and CDR2 is YNFKEQ. The CDR3 consists of 16 residues. The junction had 8 bases not matched to a gene; V was cut back by 0 bases and J by 6 bases. The CDR3 sequence: CASSQDRDRVSAEAFF. CDR3 DNA: TGTGCCAGCAGCCAAGATAGGGACAGGGTGTCCGCTGAAGCTTTCTTT.

J is TRBJ2-1 and V is TRBV14; 8 bases are shared with TRBD2. V trimming: 2 bases; J trimming: 2 bases; junction bases outside the gene matches: 11. Germline assignment: CDR1 SGHDN and CDR2 FVKESK. The CDR3 runs to 18 residues. The CDR3 DNA is TGTGCCAGCAGCCAACAGGAAGGACGGGGGGGAGCCTACAATGAGCAGTTCTTC. It translates to CASSQQEGRGGAYNEQFF.

This sequence joins TRBV12-3 or TRBV12-4 and TRBJ1-5; 8 nucleotides align to TRBD1. The CDR3 totals 16 residues. J lost 4 bases, V lost 4 bases, and 9 bases had no gene match. The CDR3 sequence is CASSSTRTGPNQPQHF. CDR3 sequence (DNA): TGTGCCAGCAGTTCGACCAGGACAGGGCCTAATCAGCCCCAGCATTTT.

Remarks on this clonotype: Germline is not matched at one junction end, which may reflect a read error. The CDR3 protein is CAISEGSPNEKRFF. CDR3 coding DNA: TGTGCCATCAGTGAAGGGTCCCCTAATGAAAAACGGTTTTTT. The rearrangement joins TRBV10-3 to TRBJ1-4; D gene ambiguous. CDR1 ENHRY and CDR2 SYGVKD come from the germline V gene. The CDR3 has 14 amino acids.

Worth noting for this clonotype: One end of the junction fails to match germline, which may point to a read error. The chain links TRBV7-2 to TRBJ2-5; 9 nucleotides agree with TRBD1. Looked up from germline, CDR1 is SGHTA and CDR2 is FQGNSA. The CDR3 has 18 residues. The CDR3 loop reads CASSLVLVWDRVKETRYF. The CDR3 DNA follows: TGTGCCAGCAGCTTAGTCTTGGTTTGGGACAGGGTTAAAGAGACCCGGTACTTC.